The 4 T cell receptor beta chains below come from one sample, sequenced in a study of T cell repertoires in cytomegalovirus infection. One entry per CDR3 protein results from TCRdb running MiXCR on the reads. The sample consists of some 310,000 distinct CDR3 sequences, 20% to 25% of them appearing once. For these TCRs, the target antigens are not known. The specimen comprised cultured PBMCs, sampled from culture after CMV antigen stimulation. The source is a human donor in good health (CMV status not recorded). Some clones in this sample may be carry-over from other donors' samples.

This clonotype showed up just once. V gene TRBV18 combines with J gene TRBJ1-1; a possible D gene is TRBD1 (5 bases). Germline-derived CDR1 and CDR2 are KGHSH and LQKENI. CDR3 length equals 15 residues. Trimming shortened V by 2 bases and J by 4 bases, and 14 bases separated the two germline ends. CDR3 DNA sequence: TGTGCCAGCTCACCAATGTCCGTGGGGACCACTGAAGCTTTCTTT. As protein: CASSPMSVGTTEAFF.

This clonotype has at least ten counts. The chain is built from TRBV7-9 and TRBJ2-7; 9 positions match TRBD1. The CDR3 totals 14 residues. The germline CDR1 and CDR2 sequences are SEHNR and FQNEAQ (reference sequence). With 4 bases clipped from V and 5 bases from J, the junction kept 6 bases outside the gene matches. Here the CDR3 DNA reads TGTGCCAGCAGCTGGGACAGGGACATCGACGAGCAGTACGTC. It translates to CASSWDRDIDEQYV.

A single count supports this clonotype. The chain joins TRBV6-2 or TRBV6-3 to TRBJ1-2, with TRBD1 as a possible D gene (5 bases). The CDR3 extends over 13 amino acids. Per the germline V gene, CDR1 is MNHEY and CDR2 is SVGEGT. Between the trimmed V and J ends, which lost 8 bases and 5 bases, there was a span of 15 bases. Here the CDR3 DNA reads TGTGCCAGCGAGGGGCAGAACCGTTATGGCTACACCTTC. Translating gives CASEGQNRYGYTF.

This clonotype came up a few times. The V call is TRBV5-4, the J call TRBJ1-4, with a weak D call TRBD1 (5 bases). Trimming pared 0 bases from V and 7 bases from J, leaving 7 bases between. This CDR3 comprises 13 residues. Germline loops: CDR1 SGHNT, CDR2 YYREEE (reference sequence). The chain's CDR3 is CASSLEGTEKLFF. DNA of the CDR3: TGTGCCAGCAGCTTGGAGGGGACTGAAAAACTGTTTTTT.